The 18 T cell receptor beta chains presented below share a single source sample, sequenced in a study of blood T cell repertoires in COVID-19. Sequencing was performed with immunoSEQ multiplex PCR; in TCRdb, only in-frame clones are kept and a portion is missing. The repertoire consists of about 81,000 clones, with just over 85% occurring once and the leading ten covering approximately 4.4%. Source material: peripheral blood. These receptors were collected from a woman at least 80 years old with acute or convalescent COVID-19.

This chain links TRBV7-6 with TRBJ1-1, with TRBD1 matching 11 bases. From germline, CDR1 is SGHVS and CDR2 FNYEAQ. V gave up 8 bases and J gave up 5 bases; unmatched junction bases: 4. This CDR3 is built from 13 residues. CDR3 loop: CASGTGGRTEAFF. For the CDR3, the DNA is TGTGCCAGCGGGACAGGGGGTAGGACTGAAGCTTTCTTT.

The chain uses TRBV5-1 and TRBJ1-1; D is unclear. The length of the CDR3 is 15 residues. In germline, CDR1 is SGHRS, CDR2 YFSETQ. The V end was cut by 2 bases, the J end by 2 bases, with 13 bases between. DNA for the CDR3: TGCGCCAGCAGCTTACAGACCCCACCTAACACTGAAGCTTTCTTT. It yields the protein CASSLQTPPNTEAFF.

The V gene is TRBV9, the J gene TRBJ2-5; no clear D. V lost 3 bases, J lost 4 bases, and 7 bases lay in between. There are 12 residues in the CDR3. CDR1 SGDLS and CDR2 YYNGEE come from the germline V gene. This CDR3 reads CASSGPSETQYF. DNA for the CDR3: TGTGCCAGCAGCGGGCCCTCAGAGACCCAGTACTTC. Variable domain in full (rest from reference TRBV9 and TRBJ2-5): DSGVTQTPKHLITATGQRVTLRCSPRSGDLSVYWYQQSLDQGLQFLIQYYNGEERAKGNILERFSAQQFPDLHSELNLSSLELGDSALYFCASSGPSETQYFGPGTRLLVL.

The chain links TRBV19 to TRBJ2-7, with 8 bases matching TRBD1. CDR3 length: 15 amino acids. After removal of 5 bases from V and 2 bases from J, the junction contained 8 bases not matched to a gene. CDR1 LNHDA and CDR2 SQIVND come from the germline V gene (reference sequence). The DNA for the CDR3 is TGTGCCAGTAGTGTTGGACAGGGATGGCCCTACGAGCAGTACTTC. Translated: CASSVGQGWPYEQYF.

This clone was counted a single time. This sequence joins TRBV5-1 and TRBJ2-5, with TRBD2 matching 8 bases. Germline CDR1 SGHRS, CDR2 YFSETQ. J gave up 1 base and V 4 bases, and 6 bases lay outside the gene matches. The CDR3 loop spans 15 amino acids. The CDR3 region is CASSQVAGTQETQYF. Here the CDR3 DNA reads TGCGCCAGCAGCCAGGTAGCGGGGACCCAAGAGACCCAGTACTTC.

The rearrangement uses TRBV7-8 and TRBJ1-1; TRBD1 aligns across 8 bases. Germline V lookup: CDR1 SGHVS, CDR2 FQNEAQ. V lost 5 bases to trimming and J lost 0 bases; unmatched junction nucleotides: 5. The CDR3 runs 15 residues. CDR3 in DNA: TGTGCCAGCAGCCTACCGGGACAGGTGAACACTGAAGCTTTCTTT. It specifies CASSLPGQVNTEAFF.

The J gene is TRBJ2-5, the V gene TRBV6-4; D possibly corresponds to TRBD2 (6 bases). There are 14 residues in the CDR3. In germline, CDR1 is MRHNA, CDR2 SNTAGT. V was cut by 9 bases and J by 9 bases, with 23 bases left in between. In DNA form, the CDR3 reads TGTGCCAGGGATTGCAGTATCGGGGGAAGGGCCCAGTACTTC. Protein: CARDCSIGGRAQYF.

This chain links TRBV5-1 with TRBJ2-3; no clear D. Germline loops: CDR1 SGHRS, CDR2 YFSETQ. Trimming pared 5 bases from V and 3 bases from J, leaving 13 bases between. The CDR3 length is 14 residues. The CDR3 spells CASRREVSTDTQYF. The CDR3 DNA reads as TGCGCCAGCAGAAGAGAGGTATCGACAGATACGCAGTATTTT.

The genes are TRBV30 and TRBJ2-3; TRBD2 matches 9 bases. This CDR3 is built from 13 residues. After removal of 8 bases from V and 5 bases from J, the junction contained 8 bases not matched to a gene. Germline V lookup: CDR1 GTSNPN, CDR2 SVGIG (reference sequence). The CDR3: CAGLAGVKDTQYF. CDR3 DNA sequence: TGTGCCGGATTAGCGGGGGTGAAAGATACGCAGTATTTT.

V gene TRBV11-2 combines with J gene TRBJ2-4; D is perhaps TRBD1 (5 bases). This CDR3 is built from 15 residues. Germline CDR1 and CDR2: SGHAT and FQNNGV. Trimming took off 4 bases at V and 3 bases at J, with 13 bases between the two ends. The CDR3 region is CASSSQGVGKNIQYF. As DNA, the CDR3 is TGTGCCAGCAGCTCCCAAGGGGTGGGCAAAAACATTCAGTACTTC.

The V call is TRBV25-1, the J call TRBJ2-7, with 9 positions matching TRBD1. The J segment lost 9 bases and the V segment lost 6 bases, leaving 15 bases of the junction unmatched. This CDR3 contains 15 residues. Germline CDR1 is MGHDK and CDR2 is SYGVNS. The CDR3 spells CASSPSGTGRKGQYF. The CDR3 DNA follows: TGTGCCAGCAGCCCCTCGGGGACAGGGAGGAAGGGGCAGTACTTC.

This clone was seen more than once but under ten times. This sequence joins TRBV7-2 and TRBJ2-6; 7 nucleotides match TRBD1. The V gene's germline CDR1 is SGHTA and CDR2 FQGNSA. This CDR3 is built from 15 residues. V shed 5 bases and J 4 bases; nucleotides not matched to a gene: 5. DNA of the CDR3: TGTGCCAGCAGCCGCACAGGGGCCGGGGCCAACGTCCTGACTTTC. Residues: CASSRTGAGANVLTF.

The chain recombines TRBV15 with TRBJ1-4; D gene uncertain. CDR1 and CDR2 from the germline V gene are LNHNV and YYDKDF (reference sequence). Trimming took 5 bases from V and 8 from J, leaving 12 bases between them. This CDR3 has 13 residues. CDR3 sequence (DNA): TGTGCCACCAGCCATGAGGTGAAGGAAAAACTGTTTTTT. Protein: CATSHEVKEKLFF.

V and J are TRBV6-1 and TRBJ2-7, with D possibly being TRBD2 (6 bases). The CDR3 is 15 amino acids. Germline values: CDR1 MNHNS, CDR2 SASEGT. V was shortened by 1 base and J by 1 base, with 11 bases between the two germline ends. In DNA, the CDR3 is TGTGCCAGCAGTGAAGTTCGGGGGAGGTCCTACGAGCAGTACTTC. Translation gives CASSEVRGRSYEQYF.

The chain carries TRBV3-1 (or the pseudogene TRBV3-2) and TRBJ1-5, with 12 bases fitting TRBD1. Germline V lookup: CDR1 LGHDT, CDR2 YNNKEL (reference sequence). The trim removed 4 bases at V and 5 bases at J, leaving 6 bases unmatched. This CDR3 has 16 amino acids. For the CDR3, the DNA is TGTGCCAGCAGCCGGGGGACAGGGGGCGGGTATCAGCCCCAGCATTTT. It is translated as CASSRGTGGGYQPQHF.

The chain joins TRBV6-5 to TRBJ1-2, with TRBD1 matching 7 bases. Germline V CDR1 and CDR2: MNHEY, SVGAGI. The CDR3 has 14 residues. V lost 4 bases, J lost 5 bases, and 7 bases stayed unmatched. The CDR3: CASSSGDRSYGYTF. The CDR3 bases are TGTGCCAGCAGTTCCGGGGACAGATCATATGGCTACACCTTC.

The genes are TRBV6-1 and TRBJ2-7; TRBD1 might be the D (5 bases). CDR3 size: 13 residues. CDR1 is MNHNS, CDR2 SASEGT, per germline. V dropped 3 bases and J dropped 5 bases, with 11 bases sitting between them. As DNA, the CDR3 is TGTGCCAGCAGTGACCAGGGTAACCACGAGCAGTACTTC. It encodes CASSDQGNHEQYF.

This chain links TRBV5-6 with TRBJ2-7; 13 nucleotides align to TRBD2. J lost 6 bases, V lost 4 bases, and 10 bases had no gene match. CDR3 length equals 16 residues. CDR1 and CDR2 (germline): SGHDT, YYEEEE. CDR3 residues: CASSQLGLAGEVEQYF. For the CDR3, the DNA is TGTGCCAGCAGCCAGCTTGGACTAGCGGGAGAGGTCGAGCAGTACTTC.